The source of this TCR beta chain is a study of blood T cell repertoires in COVID-19. Overall study: Sample material is recorded as cDNA or gDNA derived from T cells, B-cell-depleted T cells, or PBMCs.

The table lists this clone with a count of one. CDR3 length: 14 amino acids. Trimming took 4 bases from V and 4 from J; bases not matched to a gene: 7. Germline V gene data show CDR1 as SGDLS and CDR2 as YYNGEE. Repertoires were generated with immunoSEQ multiplex PCR, while TCRdb's copy carries only in-frame clones and drops some. Among roughly 230,000 clones, roughly 89% were seen once, and the ten largest hold less than 4.5%. Sequencing used PBMCs or T cells enriched from blood (not recorded which). The chain employs TRBV9 and TRBJ1-2; 7 bases are shared with TRBD1. This sequence was found in a woman aged 25 to 39 with acute COVID-19. CDR3 protein: CASSIQTGSYGYTF. CDR3 bases: TGTGCCAGCAGCATCCAGACAGGGAGCTATGGCTACACCTTC.